What follows describes a single T cell receptor beta chain. There are a few counts of this clone. There is no known antigen for this receptor. An end of the junction differs from the germline gene, which may be a read error. Library creation used PCR. The instrument given in TCRdb is Illumina HiSeq 4000. High-throughput sequencing was used to profile the TCR beta-chain CDR3 region of every patient. On the authors' methods: Drawing on CDR3 differences between clinicopathological groups, the researchers built a classifier meant to tell apart patients with distant-metastatic papillary thyroid cancer. Repertoire diversity was assessed with the Shannon index, and tumor-blood repertoire similarity with the Morisita-Horn index. Using fastp at Q25 and MiXCR, TCRdb reprocessed the public reads and kept productive beta chains. TCRdb assigned the V and J calls; the authors' analysis was not used. For this sample there are tens of thousands of clones; around a fifth appear just once. The ten biggest clones cover about 17% of the sample.

None of the patients had been given any treatment before thyroid surgery. Patient clinical samples collected from about 2011 to 2018 were retrospectively analysed using T-cell receptor beta sequencing. Counted from cysteine to phenylalanine, this CDR3 has 13 amino acids. The retained sequence is limited to the CDR3, 39 bases, with the frame set at the first base. Sequences MDHEN (CDR1) and SYDVKM (CDR2) are obtained from the germline V gene. These data originate in a study of metastatic and nonmetastatic thyroid tumors (dated by TCRdb to 2020 to 2022). In the study overall: For patients with malignant and with benign thyroid disease, the researchers compared repertoires between peripheral blood samples and tumor or nodule tissue samples. Overall study outcomes, separate from this receptor: In both blood and tumor samples, malignant tumors were reported to have significantly higher TCR beta diversity than benign nodules.

The TCR was taken from a female donor with papillary thyroid cancer or a benign thyroid nodule (not recorded which). Some clones in this sample may be carry-over from other donors' samples. This receptor chain uses TRBV28 and TRBJ1-2; the D gene cannot be named for sure. The sample was blood. CDR3 reads: CASRTWFNYCYTF. The DNA sequence is TGTGCCAGCAGGACCTGGTTTAACTATTGCTACACCTTC.